This T cell receptor (beta chain) was captured by sequencing in a study of Ad26.COV2.S vaccination and SARS-CoV-2 variants. Study-level information: Administration of Ad26.COV2.S was intramuscular, either once or twice 56 days apart.

Trimming removed 5 bases from V and 4 bases from J, with 21 bases in between. The CDR3 runs 16 residues. Per germline, CDR1 SGHNT and CDR2 YYREEE (reference sequence). Treatment noted: 19 received Ad26.COV2.S at low or high dose, single or two shots; about 5 received placebo; per-sample allocation not given. Each sample was drawn 63 days after the first injection (of vaccine or placebo). Method: immunoSEQ multiplex PCR; TCRdb's copy keeps in-frame clones and lacks some. The data contain about 350,000 clones, 88% of them singletons. Sequenced here: peripheral blood, sampled in a trial of Ad26.COV2.S vaccine versus placebo. V gene TRBV5-4 combines with J gene TRBJ1-2; tentatively, D is TRBD1 (5 bases). This TCR derives from a person aged 18-60 years who received the Ad26.COV2.S COVID-19 vaccine or a placebo. CDR3 coding DNA: TGTGCCAGCAGTCCCCGACAGCTTGGATGGGGCTATGGCTACACCTTC. Translating gives CASSPRQLGWGYGYTF.